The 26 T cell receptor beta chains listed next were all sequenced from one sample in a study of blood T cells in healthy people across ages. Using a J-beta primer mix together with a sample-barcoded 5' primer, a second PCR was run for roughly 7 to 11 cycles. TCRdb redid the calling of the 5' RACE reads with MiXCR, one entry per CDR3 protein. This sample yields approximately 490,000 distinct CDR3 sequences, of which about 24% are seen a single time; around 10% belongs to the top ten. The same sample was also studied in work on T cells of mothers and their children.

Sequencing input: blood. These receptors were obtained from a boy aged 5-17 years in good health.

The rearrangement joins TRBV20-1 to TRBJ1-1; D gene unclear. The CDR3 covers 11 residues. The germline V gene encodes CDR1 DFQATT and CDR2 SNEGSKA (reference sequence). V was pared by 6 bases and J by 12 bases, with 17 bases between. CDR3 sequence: CSARTLKMSFF. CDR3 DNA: TGCAGTGCCAGGACCCTGAAGATGTCTTTCTTT.

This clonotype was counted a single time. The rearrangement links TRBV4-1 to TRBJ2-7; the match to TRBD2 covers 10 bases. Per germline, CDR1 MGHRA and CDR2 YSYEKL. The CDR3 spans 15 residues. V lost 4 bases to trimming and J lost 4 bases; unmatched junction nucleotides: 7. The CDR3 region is CASSPGTSEGYEQYF. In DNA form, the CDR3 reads TGCGCCAGCAGCCCCGGGACTAGCGAGGGTTACGAGCAGTACTTC.

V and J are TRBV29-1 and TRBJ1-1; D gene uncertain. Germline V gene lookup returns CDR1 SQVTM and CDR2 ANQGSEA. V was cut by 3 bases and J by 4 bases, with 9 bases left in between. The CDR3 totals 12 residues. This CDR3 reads CSVELDGTEAFF. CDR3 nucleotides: TGCAGCGTTGAGTTGGACGGCACTGAAGCTTTCTTT.

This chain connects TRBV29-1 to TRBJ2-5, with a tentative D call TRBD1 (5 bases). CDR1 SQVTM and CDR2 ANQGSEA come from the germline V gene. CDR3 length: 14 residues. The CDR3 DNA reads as TGCAGTGGACGAGGTGGAACAGGAGAAGAGACCCAGTACTTC. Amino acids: CSGRGGTGEETQYF.

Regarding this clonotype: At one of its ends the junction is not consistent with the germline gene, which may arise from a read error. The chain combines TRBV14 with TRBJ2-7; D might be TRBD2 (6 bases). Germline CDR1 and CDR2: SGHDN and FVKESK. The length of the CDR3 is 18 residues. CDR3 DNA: TGTGCCAGCAGCCAAGGGAGGGTTTGTACCGAAGGGACCTACAAGCAGTACTTC. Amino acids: CASSQGRVCTEGTYKQYF.

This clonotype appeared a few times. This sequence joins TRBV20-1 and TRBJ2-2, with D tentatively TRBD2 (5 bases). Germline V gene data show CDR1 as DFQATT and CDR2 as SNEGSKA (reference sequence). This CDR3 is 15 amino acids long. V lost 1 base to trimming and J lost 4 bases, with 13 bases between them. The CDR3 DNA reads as TGCAGTGCTAGAGTCCGAGGAAGCGGCACCGGGGAGCTGTTTTTT. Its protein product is CSARVRGSGTGELFF.

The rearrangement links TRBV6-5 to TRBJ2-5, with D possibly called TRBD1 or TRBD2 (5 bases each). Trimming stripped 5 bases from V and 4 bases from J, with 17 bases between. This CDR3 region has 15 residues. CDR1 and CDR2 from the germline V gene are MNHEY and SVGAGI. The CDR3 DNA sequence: TGTGCCAGCAGTATACTAGGGGTTGAAGGAGAGACCCAGTACTTC. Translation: CASSILGVEGETQYF.

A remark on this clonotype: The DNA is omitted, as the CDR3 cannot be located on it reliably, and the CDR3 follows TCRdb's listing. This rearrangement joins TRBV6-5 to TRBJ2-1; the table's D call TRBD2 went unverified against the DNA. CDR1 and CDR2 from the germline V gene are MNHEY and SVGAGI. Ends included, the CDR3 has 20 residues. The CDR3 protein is CASSTSGQAGPFYSYNEQFF.

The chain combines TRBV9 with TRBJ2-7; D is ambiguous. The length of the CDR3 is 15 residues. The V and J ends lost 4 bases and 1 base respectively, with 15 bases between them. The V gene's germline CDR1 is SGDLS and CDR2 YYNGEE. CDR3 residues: CASSPRVYSSYEQYF. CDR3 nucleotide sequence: TGTGCCAGCAGCCCTCGGGTCTACTCGTCCTACGAGCAGTACTTC.

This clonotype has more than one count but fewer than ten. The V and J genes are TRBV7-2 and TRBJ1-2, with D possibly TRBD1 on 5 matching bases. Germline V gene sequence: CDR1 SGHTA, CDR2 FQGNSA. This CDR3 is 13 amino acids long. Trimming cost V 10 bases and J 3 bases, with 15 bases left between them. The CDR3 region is CATLPGRDYGYTF. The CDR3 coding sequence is TGTGCCACCTTGCCAGGGCGGGACTATGGCTACACCTTC.

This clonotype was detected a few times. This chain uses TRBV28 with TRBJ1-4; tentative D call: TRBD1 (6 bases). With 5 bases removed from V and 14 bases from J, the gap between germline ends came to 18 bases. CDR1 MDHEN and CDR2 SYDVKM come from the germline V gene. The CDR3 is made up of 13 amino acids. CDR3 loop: CASSLRQDPPLFF. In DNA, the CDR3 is TGTGCCAGCAGTCTAAGACAGGACCCTCCCCTGTTTTTT.

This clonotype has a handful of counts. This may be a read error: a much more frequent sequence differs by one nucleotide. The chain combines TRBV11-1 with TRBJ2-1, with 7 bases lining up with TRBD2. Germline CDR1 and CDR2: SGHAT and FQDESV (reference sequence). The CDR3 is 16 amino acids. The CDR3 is CACSSDLAVSYNEQFF. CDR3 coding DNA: TGTGCCTGCAGCTCAGACCTAGCGGTGTCCTACAATGAGCAGTTCTTC.

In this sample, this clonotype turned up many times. CDR3 amino acids: CASSPRDRVHYEQYF. CDR3 bases: TGTGCCAGCAGCCCTCGGGACAGGGTTCACTACGAGCAGTACTTC. The chain carries TRBV7-2 and TRBJ2-7; 9 nucleotides agree with TRBD1. CDR3 length equals 15 residues. Per germline, CDR1 SGHTA and CDR2 FQGNSA. V lost 5 bases to trimming and J lost 3 bases; unmatched junction nucleotides: 8.

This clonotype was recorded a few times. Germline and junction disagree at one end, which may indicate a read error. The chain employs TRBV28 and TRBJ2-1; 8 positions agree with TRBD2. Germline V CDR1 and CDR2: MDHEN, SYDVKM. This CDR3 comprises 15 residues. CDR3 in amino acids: CASSGSSGGYNVQFF. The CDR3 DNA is TGTGCCAGCAGTGGGAGCAGCGGGGGCTACAATGTGCAGTTCTTC.

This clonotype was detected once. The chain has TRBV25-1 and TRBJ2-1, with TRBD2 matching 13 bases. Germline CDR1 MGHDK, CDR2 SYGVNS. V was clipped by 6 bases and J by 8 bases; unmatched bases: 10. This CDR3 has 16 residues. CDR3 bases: TGTGCCAGCAGCCGGCCGACTAGCGGGGGGAGGGATGAGCAGTTCTTC. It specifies CASSRPTSGGRDEQFF.

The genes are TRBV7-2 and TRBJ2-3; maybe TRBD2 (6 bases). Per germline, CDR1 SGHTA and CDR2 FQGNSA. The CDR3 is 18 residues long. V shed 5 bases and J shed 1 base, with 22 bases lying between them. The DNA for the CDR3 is TGTGCCAGCAGCCCCAGGTGGGCAGGACCGGGAGGCACAGATACGCAGTATTTT. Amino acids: CASSPRWAGPGGTDTQYF.

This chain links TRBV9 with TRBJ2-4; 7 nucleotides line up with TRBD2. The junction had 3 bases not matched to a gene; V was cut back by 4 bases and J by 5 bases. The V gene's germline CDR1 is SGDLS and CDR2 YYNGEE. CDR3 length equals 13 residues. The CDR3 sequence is CASSTREENIQYF. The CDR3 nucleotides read TGTGCCAGCAGCACTCGGGAGGAAAACATTCAGTACTTC.

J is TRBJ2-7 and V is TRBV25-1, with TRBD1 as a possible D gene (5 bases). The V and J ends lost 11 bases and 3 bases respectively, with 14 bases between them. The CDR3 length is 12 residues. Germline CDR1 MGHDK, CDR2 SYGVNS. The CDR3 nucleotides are TGTGCCGTCCAGGACAACAACTACGAGCAGTACTTC. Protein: CAVQDNNYEQYF.

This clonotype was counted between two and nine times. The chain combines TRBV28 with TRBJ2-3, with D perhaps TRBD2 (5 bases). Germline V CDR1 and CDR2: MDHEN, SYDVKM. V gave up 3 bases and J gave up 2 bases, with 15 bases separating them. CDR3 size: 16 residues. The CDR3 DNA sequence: TGTGCCAGCAGTTTTTTTGGAGCGGTGATCACAGATACGCAGTATTTT. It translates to CASSFFGAVITDTQYF.

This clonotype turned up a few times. This CDR3 is CSARGGINYGYTF. The CDR3 DNA follows: TGCAGTGCCCGGGGGGGGATTAACTATGGCTACACCTTC. The chain combines TRBV20-1 with TRBJ1-2, with D perhaps TRBD1 (5 bases). The CDR3 has 13 residues. Germline CDR1 reads DFQATT; CDR2 reads SNEGSKA (reference sequence). V lost 6 bases to trimming and J lost 1 base, with 12 bases between them.

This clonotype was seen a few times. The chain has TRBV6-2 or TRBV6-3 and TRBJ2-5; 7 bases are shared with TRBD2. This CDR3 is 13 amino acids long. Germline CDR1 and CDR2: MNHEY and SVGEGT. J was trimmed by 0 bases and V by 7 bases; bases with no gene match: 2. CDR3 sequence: CASTGTNQETQYF. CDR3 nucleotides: TGTGCCAGCACCGGGACTAACCAAGAGACCCAGTACTTC.

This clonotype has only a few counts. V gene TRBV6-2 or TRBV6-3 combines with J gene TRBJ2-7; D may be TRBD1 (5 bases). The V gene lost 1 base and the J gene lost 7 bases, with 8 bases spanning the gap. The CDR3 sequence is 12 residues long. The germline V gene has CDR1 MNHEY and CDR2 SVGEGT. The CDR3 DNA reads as TGTGCCAGCAGTTACTGGTCAGGGGAGCAGTACTTC. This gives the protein CASSYWSGEQYF.

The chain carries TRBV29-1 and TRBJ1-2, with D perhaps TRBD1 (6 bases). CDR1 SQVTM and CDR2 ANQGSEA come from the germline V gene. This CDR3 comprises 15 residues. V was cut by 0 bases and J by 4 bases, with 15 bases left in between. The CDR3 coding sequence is TGCAGCGTTGAAGATCTTTTAAGGACAGCCTATGGCTACACCTTC. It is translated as CSVEDLLRTAYGYTF. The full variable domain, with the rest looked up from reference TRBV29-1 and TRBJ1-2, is SAVISQKPSRDICQRGTSLTIQCQVDSQVTMMFWYRQQPGQSLTLIATANQGSEATYESGFVIDKFPISRPNLTFSTLTVSNMSPEDSSIYLCSVEDLLRTAYGYTFGSGTRLTVV.

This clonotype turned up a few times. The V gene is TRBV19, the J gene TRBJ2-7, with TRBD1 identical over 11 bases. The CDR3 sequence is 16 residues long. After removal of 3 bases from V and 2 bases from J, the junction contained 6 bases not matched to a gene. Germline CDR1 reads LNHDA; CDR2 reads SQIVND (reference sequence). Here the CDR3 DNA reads TGTGCCAGTAGTATCGGGGACAGGGGGATAACCTACGAGCAGTACTTC. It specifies CASSIGDRGITYEQYF.

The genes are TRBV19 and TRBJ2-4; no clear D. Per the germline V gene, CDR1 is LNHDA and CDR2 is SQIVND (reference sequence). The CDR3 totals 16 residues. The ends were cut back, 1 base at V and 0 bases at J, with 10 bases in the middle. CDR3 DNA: TGTGCCAGTAGTATAGGCTTAGTACTAGCCAAAAACATTCAGTACTTC. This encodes CASSIGLVLAKNIQYF.

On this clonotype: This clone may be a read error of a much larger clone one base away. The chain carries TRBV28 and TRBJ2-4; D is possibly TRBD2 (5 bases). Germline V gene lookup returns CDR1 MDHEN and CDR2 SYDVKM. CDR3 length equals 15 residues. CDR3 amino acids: CTSSSGDLAKNIQYF. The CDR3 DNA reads TGTACCAGCAGCTCCGGGGATCTAGCCAAAAACATTCAGTACTTC.